This T cell receptor beta chain was obtained from a study of cytomegalovirus exposure and HLA in healthy donors. J was trimmed by 9 bases and V by 5 bases; bases with no gene match: 10. The germline V gene encodes CDR1 SGHTA and CDR2 FQGNSA. The CDR3 length is 15 residues. Turning to this clone: Its antigen is unidentified.

Overall study findings and caveats: Later analysis identified 15,000 to 20,000 TCR beta sequences associated with HLA alleles, using a false discovery rate threshold of 0.05. Common viral pathogens (according to a later analysis) appeared linked to several of the most significant clusters. Data from an earlier analysis indicated that most TCR beta V segments were productive either about 90% or about 30% of the time.

Primers included in the PCR were 60 Vbeta and 13 Jbeta primers. Clones were read by immunoSEQ multiplex PCR, and TCRdb kept only the in-frame ones, dropping some. The data contain some 98,000 clones, 80% to 85% of them singletons. As for the donors, each was a healthy bone marrow donor. The receptor was derived from a middle-aged man in good health and CMV-seronegative. Sequencing was performed on PBMCs. This rearrangement joins TRBV7-2 to TRBJ1-5; 10 nucleotides agree with TRBD1. The CDR3 loop reads CASSPGQGGPMPQHF. DNA for the CDR3: TGTGCCAGCAGCCCCGGACAGGGGGGTCCCATGCCCCAGCATTTT.